A single sample is the source of the 25 T cell receptor beta chains below, sequenced in a study of Graves' ophthalmopathy and Graves' hyperthyroidism. Amplifying from RNA transcripts, the study obtained TCR beta CDR3 regions. An initial RT-PCR round employing HTBI primers preceded a second-round multiplex PCR. TCRdb used MiXCR to reprocess the multiplex PCR reads, holding one entry per CDR3 protein. The table lists over a million distinct CDR3 sequences, around a third of them singletons. Sequencing was done on a sample of peripheral blood or thyroid tissue (not recorded which). The receptors were sampled from an adult man with Graves' hyperthyroidism.

The CDR3 spells CASSVSPGIMNTEAFF. The CDR3 bases are TGTGCCAGCAGCGTTAGTCCAGGAATCATGAACACTGAAGCTTTCTTT. The chain couples TRBV9 to TRBJ1-1; D is unresolved. Germline V lookup: CDR1 SGDLS, CDR2 YYNGEE. The CDR3 totals 16 residues. Trimming took 2 bases from V and 0 from J, leaving 14 bases between them. Drawing the rest from reference TRBV9 and TRBJ1-1, the complete variable domain is DSGVTQTPKHLITATGQRVTLRCSPRSGDLSVYWYQQSLDQGLQFLIQYYNGEERAKGNILERFSAQQFPDLHSELNLSSLELGDSALYFCASSVSPGIMNTEAFFGQGTRLTVV.

This clonotype was picked up many times. This sequence joins TRBV19 and TRBJ1-1; tentatively, D is TRBD1 (5 bases). Trimming shortened V by 6 bases and J by 3 bases, and 11 bases separated the two germline ends. This CDR3 comprises 13 residues. Germline CDR1 and CDR2: LNHDA and SQIVND (reference sequence). CDR3: CASRGTEDTEAFF. As DNA, the CDR3 is TGTGCCAGTAGGGGGACTGAAGACACTGAAGCTTTCTTT. The whole variable domain, filled in from reference TRBV19 and TRBJ1-1, reads DGGITQSPKYLFRKEGQNVTLSCEQNLNHDAMYWYRQDPGQGLRLIYYSQIVNDFQKGDIAEGYSVSREKKESFPLTVTSAQKNPTAFYLCASRGTEDTEAFFGQGTRLTVV.

This clonotype was counted many times. The CDR3 loop is CATSKTSGGAETQYF. CDR3 in DNA: TGTGCCACCAGCAAGACTAGCGGGGGGGCGGAGACCCAGTACTTC. The rearrangement links TRBV15 to TRBJ2-5; 14 nucleotides agree with TRBD2. The CDR3 runs to 15 residues. Unmatched junction bases numbered 3, after V lost 4 bases and J lost 5 bases. CDR1 and CDR2 (germline): LNHNV, YYDKDF (reference sequence).

This clonotype was detected only a few times. The CDR3 spells CSARSPAWGQYF. The CDR3 bases are TGCAGTGCTAGATCCCCAGCTTGGGGGCAGTACTTC. The chain recombines TRBV20-1 with TRBJ2-7; D gene uncertain. V was pared by 2 bases and J by 9 bases, with 14 bases between. In germline, CDR1 is DFQATT, CDR2 SNEGSKA (reference sequence). CDR3 length: 12 amino acids.

In its sample, this clonotype was seen many times. This chain links TRBV7-2 with TRBJ1-1; the D is unclear. The CDR3 is made up of 13 amino acids. The germline gives CDR1 SGHTA, CDR2 FQGNSA. The ends were cut back, 5 bases at V and 1 base at J, with 8 bases in the middle. The CDR3 spells CASSHRWNTEAFF. CDR3 bases: TGTGCCAGCAGCCATCGATGGAACACTGAAGCTTTCTTT.

This clonotype was observed once. The chain has TRBV7-2 and TRBJ1-5, with D uncertain. This CDR3 contains 15 residues. Germline CDR1 and CDR2: SGHTA and FQGNSA. V shed 4 bases and J shed 14 bases, with 24 bases lying between them. CDR3 residues: CASSSVAGGLAYEHF. In nucleotides, the CDR3 is TGTGCCAGCAGCTCGGTAGCGGGAGGCCTAGCCTACGAGCATTTT.

The chain joins TRBV2 to TRBJ2-7; 9 bases map to TRBD1. Germline V gene data show CDR1 as SNHLY and CDR2 as FYNNEI. The CDR3 contains 15 residues. V shed 6 bases, J shed 3 bases, and the junction held 9 bases outside the gene matches. The chain's CDR3 is CASSLGQGGRYEQYF. The DNA of the CDR3 is TGTGCCAGCAGCCTGGGACAGGGAGGTCGCTACGAGCAGTACTTC.

This chain joins TRBV2 and TRBJ2-7; D is possibly TRBD1 or TRBD2 (5 bases each). CDR1 SNHLY and CDR2 FYNNEI come from the germline V gene. The length of the CDR3 is 13 residues. V was shortened by 6 bases and J by 4 bases, with 13 bases between the two germline ends. DNA for the CDR3: TGTGCCAGCAGGGGACGGGGTCCGTACGAGCAGTACTTC. This gives the protein CASRGRGPYEQYF.

About this clonotype: A single base separates this from a much larger clone, so it may be a read error. The rearrangement joins TRBV7-2 to TRBJ2-7, with D possibly matching TRBD1 (6 bases). Germline assignment: CDR1 SGHTA and CDR2 FQGNSA. The CDR3 consists of 14 residues. Between the trimmed V and J ends, which lost 3 bases and 0 bases, there was a span of 9 bases. CDR3: CASSFGQNSYEQYF. CDR3 bases: TGTGCCAGCAGCTTTGGACAGAACTCCTACGAGCAGTACTTC. The whole variable domain, remainder taken from reference TRBV7-2 and TRBJ2-7, is GAGVSQSPSNKVTEKGKDVELRCDPISGHTALYWYRQSLGQGLEFLIYFQGNSAPDKSGLPSDRFSAERTGGSVSTLTIQRTQQEDSAVYLCASSFGQNSYEQYFGPGTRLTVT.

This clonotype showed up many times. The V gene is TRBV10-3, the J gene TRBJ1-4; D possibly corresponds to TRBD1 (6 bases). Trimming took 3 bases from V and 0 from J, leaving 11 bases between them. The CDR3 covers 16 residues. CDR1 is ENHRY, CDR2 SYGVKD, per germline. In nucleotides, the CDR3 is TGTGCCATCAGTGACAGGGGAGGAACAACTAATGAAAAACTGTTTTTT. Its protein product is CAISDRGGTTNEKLFF.

This clonotype came up many times. The chain carries TRBV7-2 and TRBJ2-2, with D perhaps matching TRBD1 (6 bases). CDR3 size: 15 residues. Germline loops: CDR1 SGHTA, CDR2 FQGNSA. Trimming pared 5 bases from V and 0 bases from J, leaving 10 bases between. CDR3 sequence: CASSRDNANTGELFF. The CDR3 bases are TGTGCCAGCAGCCGGGACAACGCGAACACCGGGGAGCTGTTTTTT.

This clonotype appeared many times. This chain connects TRBV4-1 to TRBJ2-7; possibly TRBD2 for D (5 bases). CDR1 and CDR2 (germline): MGHRA, YSYEKL. V dropped 1 base and J dropped 3 bases, with 7 bases sitting between them. The CDR3 has 13 residues. CDR3 coding DNA: TGCGCCAGCAGCCAAGTCGGGGACTACGAGCAGTACTTC. Its translation: CASSQVGDYEQYF.

This clonotype occurred once. V and J are TRBV5-5 and TRBJ2-2, with 13 bases that match TRBD2. The J segment lost 7 bases and the V segment lost 5 bases, leaving 5 bases of the junction unmatched. This CDR3 has 15 residues. The germline gives CDR1 SGHKS, CDR2 YYEKEE (reference sequence). CDR3 loop: CASSGLAGAVGELFF. The CDR3 DNA reads TGTGCCAGCAGTGGACTAGCGGGGGCAGTCGGGGAGCTGTTTTTT.

The table lists this clonotype with many counts. This chain uses TRBV20-1 with TRBJ2-7; TRBD2 aligns across 12 bases. The J segment lost 3 bases and the V segment lost 6 bases, leaving 6 bases of the junction unmatched. The CDR3 is 14 amino acids. Looked up from germline, CDR1 is DFQATT and CDR2 is SNEGSKA (reference sequence). The chain's CDR3 is CSAGGLAGIYEQYF. CDR3 sequence (DNA): TGCAGTGCGGGAGGACTAGCGGGAATCTACGAGCAGTACTTC.

The chain uses TRBV20-1 and TRBJ1-6, with D unclear. The germline V gene encodes CDR1 DFQATT and CDR2 SNEGSKA (reference sequence). V was cut by 5 bases and J by 7 bases, with 12 bases left in between. This CDR3 region has 13 residues. The CDR3 DNA reads as TGCAGTGCTCTCGTCTCGGGGAATTCACCCCTCCACTTT. Its translation is CSALVSGNSPLHF.

This clonotype has more than one count but fewer than ten. J is TRBJ1-2 and V is TRBV29-1; TRBD1 matches at 7 bases. J gave up 6 bases and V 6 bases, and 7 bases lay outside the gene matches. Germline V lookup: CDR1 SQVTM, CDR2 ANQGSEA. The CDR3 runs to 12 residues. Written as DNA, the CDR3 is TGCAGCGTACGACAGGGCCGGGATGGCTACACCTTC. Protein sequence: CSVRQGRDGYTF.

The V and J genes are TRBV20-1 and TRBJ2-7, with TRBD1 matching over 8 bases. The CDR3 spans 13 residues. The junction had 4 bases not matched to a gene; V was cut back by 6 bases and J by 0 bases. Germline V gene data show CDR1 as DFQATT and CDR2 as SNEGSKA (reference sequence). The CDR3 here is CSAPTGASYEQYF. The CDR3 coding sequence is TGCAGTGCCCCGACAGGGGCCTCCTACGAGCAGTACTTC.

This clonotype was counted at least ten times. J is TRBJ1-2 and V is TRBV5-1; TRBD1 matches at 7 bases. CDR1 SGHRS and CDR2 YFSETQ come from the germline V gene. The J segment lost 0 bases and the V segment lost 4 bases, leaving 6 bases of the junction unmatched. CDR3 size: 15 residues. CDR3 amino acids: CASSTGQETNYGYTF. CDR3 nucleotides: TGCGCCAGCAGCACTGGACAGGAGACTAACTATGGCTACACCTTC.

This clonotype showed up many times. This rearrangement joins TRBV7-2 to TRBJ1-2; D may be TRBD1 (5 bases). CDR1 and CDR2 from the germline V gene are SGHTA and FQGNSA. V shed 6 bases and J shed 4 bases, with 18 bases lying between them. The CDR3 length is 15 residues. DNA for the CDR3: TGTGCCAGCAGGGGGGGAGGACGGACTCTCTATGGCTACACCTTC. Amino acids: CASRGGGRTLYGYTF.

About this clonotype itself: A much bigger clone sits one base away, suggesting this may be a read error. The chain joins TRBV15 to TRBJ2-5; possible D gene TRBD2, 6 bases. CDR1 LNHNV and CDR2 YYDKDF come from the germline V gene (reference sequence). Trimming cost V 5 bases and J 1 base, with 17 bases left between them. This CDR3 comprises 16 residues. CDR3 DNA sequence: TGTGCCACCAGCGCCTTGGAACGGGGGACCCAAGAGACCCAGTACTTC. Its protein is CATSALERGTQETQYF. The variable domain in full, completed from reference TRBV15 and TRBJ2-5, reads DAMVIQNPRYQVTQFGKPVTLSCSQTLNHNVMYWYQQKSSQAPKLLFHYYDKDFNNEADTPDNFQSRRPNTSFCFLDIRSPGLGDTAMYLCATSALERGTQETQYFGPGTRLLVL.

The CDR3 DNA follows: TGTGCCAGCAGCCAAGATAGGTCAGGGGCGTACGAGCAGTACTTC. This translates into CASSQDRSGAYEQYF. This chain connects TRBV4-2 to TRBJ2-7; a weak D match, TRBD1 (6 bases). There are 15 residues in the CDR3. CDR1 LGHNA and CDR2 YNFKEQ come from the germline V gene. The germline V and J ends were trimmed by 0 bases and 4 bases, with 13 bases remaining between them.

The chain combines TRBV12-3 or TRBV12-4 with TRBJ1-3; a weak D match, TRBD1 (6 bases). This CDR3 has 20 residues. V was pared by 4 bases and J by 0 bases, with 25 bases between. The CDR3 DNA sequence: TGTGCCAGCAGTTCCCATAACGACAGGTTTGGAAGTAACTCTGGAAACACCATATATTTT. The encoded protein is CASSSHNDRFGSNSGNTIYF.

In regard to this clonotype: Germline is not matched at one junction end, which may reflect a read error. V is TRBV7-9 and J is TRBJ1-1; 12 nucleotides line up with TRBD1. Germline V gene lookup returns CDR1 SEHNR and CDR2 FQNEAQ (reference sequence). This CDR3 comprises 16 residues. The CDR3 loop reads CASSPRDRGLNTEASF. The CDR3 coding sequence is TGTGCCAGCAGCCCCCGGGACAGGGGGCTTAACACTGAAGCTTCCTTT.

The chain combines TRBV7-9 with TRBJ2-7; the D is unclear. The germline CDR1 and CDR2 sequences are SEHNR and FQNEAQ (reference sequence). The CDR3 length is 15 residues. The V end lost 5 bases, the J end lost 5 bases, and 19 bases lay between the germline ends. The CDR3: CASSPGARLSDEQYF. CDR3 nucleotides: TGTGCCAGCAGCCCCGGCGCGAGATTGAGCGACGAGCAGTACTTC.

This clonotype was detected many times. The rearrangement joins TRBV20-1 to TRBJ2-2; D remains unclear. Trimming removed 1 base at V and 5 bases at J, with 11 bases between. Looked up from germline, CDR1 is DFQATT and CDR2 is SNEGSKA (reference sequence). The CDR3 has 14 residues. This CDR3 is CSARGLARTGELFF. The CDR3 DNA follows: TGCAGTGCTAGAGGGTTAGCTCGAACCGGGGAGCTGTTTTTT.